This record looks at one T cell receptor (beta chain) sequence and its context. Its antigen has not been determined. Base qualities are not at hand, and no much larger clone is one base apart. The germline V gene supplies CDR1 SGDLS and CDR2 YYNGEE. The germline ends are 15 bases apart after V is trimmed by 3 bases and J by 8 bases. The CDR3 measures 14 amino acids from cysteine to phenylalanine. The read is trimmed to its CDR3 DNA, 42 bases read in frame from base 1. Per the publication, the treatment or condition label means: allogeneic hematopoietic cell transplantation with graft depleted of TCRalphabeta T cells and CD19 B cells. TCRalphabeta/CD19-depleted allogeneic hematopoietic cell grafts were given to the transplant recipients, all of whom were children. This sample was taken from a study of T-cell reconstitution after alpha-beta-depleted transplantation in children (dated by TCRdb to about 2016). Study-wide context: Using TCR repertoire profiling, the study quantitatively followed how T-cell immune reconstitution unfolded in children after TCRalphabeta/CD19-depleted allogeneic hematopoietic cell transplantation.

To prepare the library, PCR was applied. The instrument was an Illumina HiSeq 2500. TCR library preparation used molecular barcoding, with unique molecular identifiers applied to normalize quantification of the TCRbeta repertoire. TCRdb trimmed the raw reads at Q25, called clones with MiXCR and kept productive beta chains. Each entry merges the rows of one CDR3 protein and shows their most common DNA and genes. This sample gives about a million distinct CDR3 sequences in total; 25% to 35% of them show up just once. More than 25% of the sample rests with the top ten. General findings and caveats noted by the study authors: The apparently early recovery of alphabetaT-cell counts about two months after transplant reportedly depended on only several hundred rapidly expanded clones that came from non-depleted graft cells. In some patients, the high TCRbeta diversity seen at day 60 was put down to recipient T cells and intrathymic progenitors that had survived conditioning. The frequencies of hyperexpanded clones fell over the following months, and after one year, T-cell counts and TCRbeta diversity were mostly attributed to newly produced T cells.

Here the chain combines TRBV9 and TRBJ2-1; TRBD1 is a possible D gene, resting on 6 matching bases. The specimen comprised PBMCs, mostly from graft donor cells, sampled 360 days after TCRalphabeta/CD19-depleted stem cell transplant. This sequence was found in a boy under two years old who had a stem cell transplant for SCID, so the T cells may come from the graft donor. The CDR3: CASSERTASDEQFF. In nucleotide form, the sequence is TGTGCCAGCAGCGAAAGGACAGCGAGCGATGAGCAGTTCTTC.